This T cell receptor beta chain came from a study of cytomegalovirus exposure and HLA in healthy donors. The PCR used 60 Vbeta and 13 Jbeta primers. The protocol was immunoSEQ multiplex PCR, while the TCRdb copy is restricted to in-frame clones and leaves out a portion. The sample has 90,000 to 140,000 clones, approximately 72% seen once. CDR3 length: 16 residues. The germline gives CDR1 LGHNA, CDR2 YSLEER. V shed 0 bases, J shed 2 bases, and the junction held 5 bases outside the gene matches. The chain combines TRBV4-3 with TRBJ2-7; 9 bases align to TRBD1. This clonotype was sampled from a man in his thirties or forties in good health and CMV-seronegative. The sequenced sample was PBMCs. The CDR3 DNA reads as TGCGCCAGCAGCCAAGAGGGGGGGACAGGGCCCTACGAGCAGTACTTC. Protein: CASSQEGGTGPYEQYF.